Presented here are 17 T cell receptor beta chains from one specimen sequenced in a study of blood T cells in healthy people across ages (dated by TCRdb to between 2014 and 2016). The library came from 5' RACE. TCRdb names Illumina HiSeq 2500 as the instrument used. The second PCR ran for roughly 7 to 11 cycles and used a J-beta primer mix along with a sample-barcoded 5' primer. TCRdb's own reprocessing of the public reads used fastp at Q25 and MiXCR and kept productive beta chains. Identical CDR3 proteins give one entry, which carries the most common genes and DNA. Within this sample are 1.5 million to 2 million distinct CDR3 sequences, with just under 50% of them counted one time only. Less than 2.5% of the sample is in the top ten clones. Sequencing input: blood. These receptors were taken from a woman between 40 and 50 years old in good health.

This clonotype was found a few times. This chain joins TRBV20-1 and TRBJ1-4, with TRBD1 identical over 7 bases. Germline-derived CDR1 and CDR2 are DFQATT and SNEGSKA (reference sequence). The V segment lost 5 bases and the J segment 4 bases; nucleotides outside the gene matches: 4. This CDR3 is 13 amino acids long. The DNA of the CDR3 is TGCAGTGCTGCGGGACAGATTAATGAAAAACTGTTTTTT. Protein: CSAAGQINEKLFF.

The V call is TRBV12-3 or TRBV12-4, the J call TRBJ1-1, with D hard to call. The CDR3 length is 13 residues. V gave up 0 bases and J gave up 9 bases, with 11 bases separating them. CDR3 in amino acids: CASSLALGDQAFF. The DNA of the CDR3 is TGTGCCAGCAGTTTAGCATTGGGTGACCAAGCTTTCTTT.

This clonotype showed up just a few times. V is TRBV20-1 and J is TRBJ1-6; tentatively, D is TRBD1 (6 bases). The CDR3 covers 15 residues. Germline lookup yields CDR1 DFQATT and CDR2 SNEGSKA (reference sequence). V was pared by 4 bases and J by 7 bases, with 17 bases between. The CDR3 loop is CSAKLAGALNSPLHF. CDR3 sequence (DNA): TGCAGTGCTAAATTGGCAGGGGCCTTAAATTCACCCCTCCACTTT.

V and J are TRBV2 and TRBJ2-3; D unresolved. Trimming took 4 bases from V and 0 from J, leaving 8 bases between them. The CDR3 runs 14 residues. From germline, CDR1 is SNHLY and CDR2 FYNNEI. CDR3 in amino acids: CASSAHTSTDTQYF. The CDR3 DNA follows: TGTGCCAGCAGTGCCCATACTAGCACAGATACGCAGTATTTT.

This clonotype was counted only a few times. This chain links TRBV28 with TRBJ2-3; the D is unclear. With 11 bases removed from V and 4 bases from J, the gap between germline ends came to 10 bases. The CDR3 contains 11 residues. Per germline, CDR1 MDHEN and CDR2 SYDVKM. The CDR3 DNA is TGTGCCGTTTCTGGGGCAGATACGCAGTATTTT. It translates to CAVSGADTQYF.

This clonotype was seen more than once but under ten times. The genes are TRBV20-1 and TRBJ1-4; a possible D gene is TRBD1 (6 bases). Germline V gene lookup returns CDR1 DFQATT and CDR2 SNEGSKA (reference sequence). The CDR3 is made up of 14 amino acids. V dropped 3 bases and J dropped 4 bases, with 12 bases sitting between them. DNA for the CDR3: TGCAGTGCTAGCAGGGGACGCATTAATGAAAAACTGTTTTTT. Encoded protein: CSASRGRINEKLFF.

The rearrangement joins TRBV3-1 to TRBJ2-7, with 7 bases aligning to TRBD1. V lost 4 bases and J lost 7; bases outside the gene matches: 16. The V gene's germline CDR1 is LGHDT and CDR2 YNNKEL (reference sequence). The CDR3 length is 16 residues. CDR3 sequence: CASSLSSGQKYNEQYF. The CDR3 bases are TGTGCCAGCAGCCTATCATCGGGACAGAAATACAATGAGCAGTACTTC.

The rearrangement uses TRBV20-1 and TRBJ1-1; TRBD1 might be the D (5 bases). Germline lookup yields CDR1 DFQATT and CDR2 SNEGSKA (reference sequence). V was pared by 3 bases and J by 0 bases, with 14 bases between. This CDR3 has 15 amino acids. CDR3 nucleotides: TGCAGTGCTAGGAGAAATGGGGCCATGAACACTGAAGCTTTCTTT. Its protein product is CSARRNGAMNTEAFF.

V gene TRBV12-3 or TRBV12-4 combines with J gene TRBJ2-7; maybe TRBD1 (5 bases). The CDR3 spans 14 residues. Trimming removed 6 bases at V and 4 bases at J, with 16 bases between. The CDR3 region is CASRAGQSRYEQYF. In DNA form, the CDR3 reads TGTGCCAGCAGGGCAGGGCAGTCCCGATACGAGCAGTACTTC.

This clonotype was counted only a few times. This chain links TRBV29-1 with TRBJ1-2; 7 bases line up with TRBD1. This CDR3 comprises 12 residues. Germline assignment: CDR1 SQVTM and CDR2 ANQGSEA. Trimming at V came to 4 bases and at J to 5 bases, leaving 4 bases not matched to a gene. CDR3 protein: CSVGTGFYGYTF. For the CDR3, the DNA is TGCAGCGTTGGGACAGGATTTTATGGCTACACCTTC.

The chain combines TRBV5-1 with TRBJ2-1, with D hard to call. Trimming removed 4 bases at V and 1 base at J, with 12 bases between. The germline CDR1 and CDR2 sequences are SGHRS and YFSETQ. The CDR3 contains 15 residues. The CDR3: CASSPEIQSYNEQFF. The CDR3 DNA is TGCGCCAGCAGCCCTGAGATCCAATCCTACAATGAGCAGTTCTTC.

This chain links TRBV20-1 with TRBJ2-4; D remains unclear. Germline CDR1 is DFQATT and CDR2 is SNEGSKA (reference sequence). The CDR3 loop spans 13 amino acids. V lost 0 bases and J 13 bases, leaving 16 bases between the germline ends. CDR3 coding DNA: TGCAGTGCTAGAGATCGAAGTAGCAGGAAGCAGTACTTC. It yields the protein CSARDRSSRKQYF.

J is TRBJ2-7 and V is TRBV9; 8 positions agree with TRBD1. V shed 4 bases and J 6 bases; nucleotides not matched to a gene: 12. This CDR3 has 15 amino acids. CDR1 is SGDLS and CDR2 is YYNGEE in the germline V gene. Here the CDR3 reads CASSPRTGPALEQYF. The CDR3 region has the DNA TGTGCCAGCAGCCCGCGGACAGGGCCGGCCCTCGAGCAGTACTTC.

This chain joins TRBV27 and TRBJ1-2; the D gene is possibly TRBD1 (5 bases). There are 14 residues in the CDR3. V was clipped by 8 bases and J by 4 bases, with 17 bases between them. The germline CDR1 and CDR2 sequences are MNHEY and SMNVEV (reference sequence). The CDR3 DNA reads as TGTGCCAGCGGAGAGTTTGGGACGGTCTATGGCTACACCTTC. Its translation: CASGEFGTVYGYTF.

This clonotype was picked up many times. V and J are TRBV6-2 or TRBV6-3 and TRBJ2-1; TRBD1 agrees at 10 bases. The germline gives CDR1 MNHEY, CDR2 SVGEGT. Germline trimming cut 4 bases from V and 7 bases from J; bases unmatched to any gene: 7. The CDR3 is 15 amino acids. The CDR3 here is CASSLPGQGRNEQFF. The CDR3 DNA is TGTGCCAGCAGTTTACCGGGACAGGGGAGAAATGAGCAGTTCTTC.

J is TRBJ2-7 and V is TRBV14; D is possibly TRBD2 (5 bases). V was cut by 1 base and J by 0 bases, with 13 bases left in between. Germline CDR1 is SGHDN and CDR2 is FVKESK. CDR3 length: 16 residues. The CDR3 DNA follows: TGTGCCAGCAGCCAAGCAATTCCTACTAGCTCCTACGAGCAGTACTTC. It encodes CASSQAIPTSSYEQYF.

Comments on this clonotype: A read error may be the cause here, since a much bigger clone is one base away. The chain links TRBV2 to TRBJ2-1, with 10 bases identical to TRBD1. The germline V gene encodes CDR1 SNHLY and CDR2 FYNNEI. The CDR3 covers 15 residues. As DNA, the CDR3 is TGTGCCGGCAGTGATAGACAGGGGGCGAGCAATGAGCAGTTCTTC. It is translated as CAGSDRQGASNEQFF.